A single T cell receptor beta chain is shown here with its context. As yet, its antigen is unknown. The CDR3 consists of 19 residues. V lost 2 bases to trimming and J lost 7 bases; unmatched junction nucleotides: 14. Germline-derived CDR1 and CDR2 are LNHDA and SQIVND (reference sequence). This entry comes from a study of cytomegalovirus exposure and HLA in healthy donors. General study findings and limits: The records held CMV serostatus as the only immune exposure information. When analyzed later, a missense DCLRE1C variant was found to be linked to TCR beta V- and J-gene trimming. Common viral pathogens were later found to be apparently linked to several of the most significant clusters.

The PCR used 60 Vbeta and 13 Jbeta primers. TCRdb's copy holds only in-frame clones and misses some; the assay was immunoSEQ multiplex PCR. The listing records approximately 110,000 clones. The TCR was taken from a man aged 35 to 55 in good health and CMV-seropositive. Specimen: PBMCs. V gene TRBV19 combines with J gene TRBJ2-2; 12 nucleotides match TRBD2. CDR3 sequence reads: CASSIPPQLAGGPDGELFF. The CDR3, as DNA: TGTGCCAGTAGTATACCCCCACAACTAGCGGGAGGCCCAGACGGGGAGCTGTTTTTT.